These 21 T cell receptor beta chains share one sample of origin, sequenced in a study of control samples from healthy donors and cancer patients. Only in-frame clones appear in the TCRdb table, and some are missing; sequencing was by immunoSEQ multiplex PCR. The sample includes almost 95,000 clones, about nine tenths of them seen just once. The sequenced sample consisted of blood. The receptors were gathered from a woman younger than 35 in good health.

The chain is built from TRBV27 and TRBJ1-1, with no clear D. Looked up from germline, CDR1 is MNHEY and CDR2 is SMNVEV (reference sequence). With 8 bases removed from V and 1 base from J, the gap between germline ends came to 14 bases. The CDR3 consists of 14 residues. The CDR3 nucleotides are TGTGCCAGCCAACCCCCAGGACCGAACACTGAAGCTTTCTTT. Translating gives CASQPPGPNTEAFF.

This clone was picked up a small number of times. The chain combines TRBV25-1 with TRBJ1-1; D unresolved. The ends were cut back, 3 bases at V and 2 bases at J, with 13 bases in the middle. CDR1 is MGHDK and CDR2 is SYGVNS in the germline V gene. This CDR3 has 15 amino acids. In DNA form, the CDR3 reads TGTGCCAGCAGTGACCTACAGCCTTCAAACACTGAAGCTTTCTTT. Translated: CASSDLQPSNTEAFF.

The chain couples TRBV9 to TRBJ2-2; 10 bases line up with TRBD1. The CDR3 is 19 residues long. Germline CDR1 is SGDLS and CDR2 is YYNGEE. V lost 0 bases and J lost 2; bases outside the gene matches: 10. The chain's CDR3 is CASSVGGAGTGANTGELFF. CDR3 bases: TGTGCCAGCAGCGTAGGCGGAGCGGGGACAGGGGCAAACACCGGGGAGCTGTTTTTT.

Only one count was recorded for this clone. V and J are TRBV13 and TRBJ1-6, with unresolved D. The CDR3 sequence is 14 residues long. Deletions cut 2 bases from V and 6 bases from J, with 8 bases between. The germline V gene encodes CDR1 PRHDT and CDR2 FYEKMQ (reference sequence). As DNA, the CDR3 is TGTGCCAGCAGCTTATATGCGGGTAATTCACCCCTCCACTTT. This codes for CASSLYAGNSPLHF.

This clone was found once. The J gene is TRBJ1-1, the V gene TRBV14; TRBD1 agrees at 9 bases. J lost 5 bases, V lost 3 bases, and 4 bases had no gene match. The CDR3 sequence is 14 residues long. Germline V gene sequence: CDR1 SGHDN, CDR2 FVKESK. The DNA for the CDR3 is TGTGCCAGCAGCCATCTGGGACAGGGTACTGAAGCTTTCTTT. It encodes CASSHLGQGTEAFF. Full variable domain (missing parts from reference TRBV14 and TRBJ1-1): EAGVTQFPSHSVIEKGQTVTLRCDPISGHDNLYWYRRVMGKEIKFLLHFVKESKQDESGMPNNRFLAERTGGTYSTLKVQPAELEDSGVYFCASSHLGQGTEAFFGQGTRLTVV.

As regards this clone: A read error may account for a junction end that differs from germline. The genes are TRBV3-1 (or the pseudogene TRBV3-2) and TRBJ2-5; 11 bases are a match to TRBD2. In germline, CDR1 is LGHDT, CDR2 YNNKEL (reference sequence). The CDR3 spans 16 residues. The CDR3 nucleotides are TGTGCCAGCAGCCAAGTTAGCGGGGGGGACCAAGACACCCAGTACTTC. It yields the protein CASSQVSGGDQDTQYF.

The rearrangement links TRBV6-5 to TRBJ1-1, with 7 bases matching TRBD1. The CDR3 spans 15 residues. Per the germline V gene, CDR1 is MNHEY and CDR2 is SVGAGI. The J segment lost 5 bases and the V segment lost 0 bases, leaving 6 bases of the junction unmatched. The CDR3 DNA reads as TGTGCCAGCAGTTACTCCTCTGCCAGGGGGACTGAAGCTTTCTTT. Amino acids: CASSYSSARGTEAFF.

The chain is built from TRBV28 and TRBJ2-7, with a possible D match to TRBD1 (6 bases). CDR1 is MDHEN, CDR2 SYDVKM, per germline. The CDR3 length is 14 residues. Trimming shortened V by 5 bases and J by 7 bases, and 18 bases separated the two germline ends. For the CDR3, the DNA is TGTGCCAGCAGTCCCCCGGCAGGGGCCATGGAGCAGTACTTC. Amino acids: CASSPPAGAMEQYF.

V gene TRBV2 combines with J gene TRBJ2-1; 9 bases line up with TRBD2. V lost 3 bases and J lost 4; bases outside the gene matches: 10. Looked up from germline, CDR1 is SNHLY and CDR2 is FYNNEI. The CDR3 extends over 17 amino acids. CDR3 amino acids: CASSDGGGAFDYNEQFF. As DNA, the CDR3 is TGTGCCAGCAGTGACGGCGGGGGGGCGTTCGATTACAATGAGCAGTTCTTC.

This chain connects TRBV11-2 to TRBJ2-1; D uncertain. The CDR3 sequence is 15 residues long. Trimming took 0 bases from V and 6 from J, leaving 12 bases between them. Germline V CDR1 and CDR2: SGHAT, FQNNGV. CDR3 nucleotide sequence: TGTGCCAGCAGCTTAGAGCTACGGCAGACCAATGAGCAGTTCTTC. It specifies CASSLELRQTNEQFF.

The V gene is TRBV6-5, the J gene TRBJ1-2, with D possibly being TRBD1 (5 bases). CDR1 is MNHEY and CDR2 is SVGAGI in the germline V gene. This CDR3 contains 14 residues. V was cut by 9 bases and J by 4 bases, with 18 bases left in between. The CDR3 DNA reads TGTGCCAGTCGACGTCGACAGATCTTCTATGGCTACACCTTC. It specifies CASRRRQIFYGYTF.

V usage is TRBV12-3 or TRBV12-4 and J usage is TRBJ1-2; the D is unclear. V was pared by 5 bases and J by 7 bases, with 11 bases between. The CDR3 totals 12 residues. The CDR3 loop is CASSSPGAGYTF. In nucleotides, the CDR3 is TGTGCCAGCAGTAGTCCGGGTGCTGGCTACACCTTC.

This clone showed up just a few times. The chain employs TRBV18 and TRBJ1-3, with D unclear. Trimming cost V 0 bases and J 2 bases, with 8 bases left between them. The CDR3 is 15 amino acids. Germline CDR1 and CDR2: KGHSH and LQKENI. CDR3 in DNA: TGTGCCAGCTCACCACCGACAACCCCTGGAAACACCATATATTTT. This codes for CASSPPTTPGNTIYF.

This chain joins TRBV6-2 or TRBV6-3 and TRBJ1-1; possibly TRBD1 for D (5 bases). Germline V CDR1 and CDR2: MNHEY, SVGEGT. V shed 3 bases and J shed 6 bases, with 14 bases lying between them. The CDR3 covers 14 residues. Here the CDR3 DNA reads TGTGCCAGCAGTTATCGTCAACGCAGGGCTGAAGCTTTCTTT. This translates into CASSYRQRRAEAFF.

The V gene is TRBV7-6, the J gene TRBJ1-1; 12 bases agree with TRBD1. CDR1 SGHVS and CDR2 FNYEAQ come from the germline V gene. The CDR3 spans 17 residues. V gave up 5 bases and J gave up 7 bases; unmatched junction bases: 14. This CDR3 reads CASSPVPGQGAQGEAFF. In DNA, the CDR3 is TGTGCCAGCAGCCCCGTTCCGGGACAGGGGGCGCAGGGTGAAGCTTTCTTT.

The chain recombines TRBV6-6 with TRBJ1-5; 8 bases line up with TRBD1. Trimming removed 7 bases from V and 5 bases from J; junction bases left unmatched: 7. CDR3 length: 14 amino acids. Germline lookup yields CDR1 MNHNY and CDR2 SVGAGI (reference sequence). This chain's CDR3 is CASTVDRGDQPQHF. The CDR3 DNA reads TGTGCCAGCACCGTCGACAGGGGTGATCAGCCCCAGCATTTT.

The J gene is TRBJ2-6, the V gene TRBV7-9; tentatively, D is TRBD2 (6 bases). CDR3 length equals 17 residues. Between the trimmed V and J ends, which lost 6 bases and 0 bases, there was a span of 15 bases. In germline, CDR1 is SEHNR, CDR2 FQNEAQ (reference sequence). CDR3 loop: CASRTEEGRSGANVLTF. CDR3 nucleotides: TGTGCCAGCAGAACAGAGGAGGGACGCTCTGGGGCCAACGTCCTGACTTTC.

With regard to this clone: This sample also contains other DNA sequences that code for the same CDR3. The chain joins TRBV11-2 to TRBJ2-1; possible D gene TRBD1, 5 bases. The CDR3 spans 15 residues. The V gene's germline CDR1 is SGHAT and CDR2 FQNNGV. V was cut by 5 bases and J by 0 bases, with 11 bases left in between. CDR3 in amino acids: CASSLDRNSYNEQFF. For the CDR3, the DNA is TGTGCCAGCAGCCTTGACAGAAACTCCTACAATGAGCAGTTCTTC.

The genes are TRBV5-8 and TRBJ2-7; perhaps TRBD1 as D (6 bases). Germline CDR1 is SGHTS and CDR2 is YDEGEE. Trimming cost V 5 bases and J 2 bases, with 14 bases left between them. There are 14 residues in the CDR3. CDR3 DNA: TGTGCCAGCAGTCCCAGGACAGCTCCCTACGAGCAGTACTTC. This encodes CASSPRTAPYEQYF.

The chain joins TRBV2 to TRBJ1-6, with 8 bases lining up with TRBD1. The CDR3 is 15 amino acids. Germline V gene lookup returns CDR1 SNHLY and CDR2 FYNNEI. Trimming cost V 6 bases and J 4 bases; bases outside gene matches: 5. The CDR3 coding sequence is TGTGCCAGCAGCCAGGGGGCAGAGTATAATTCACCCCTCCACTTT. It is translated as CASSQGAEYNSPLHF.

This clone has more than one count but fewer than ten. The rearrangement joins TRBV18 to TRBJ2-7; 7 bases line up with TRBD1. The ends lost 3 bases at V and 2 bases at J; junction bases unmatched: 4. Looked up from germline, CDR1 is KGHSH and CDR2 is LQKENI. This CDR3 is 14 amino acids long. In nucleotides, the CDR3 is TGTGCCAGCTCACCCGGGACAGAGACCTACGAGCAGTACTTC. It codes for CASSPGTETYEQYF.